A single sample is the source of the 27 T cell receptor beta chains below, sequenced in a study of regulatory T cells in long-lasting Graves disease. Time point meaning: newly diagnosed GD, antithyroid drugs for less than 3 months. The TCR library was prepared using RNA isolated from PBMCs. Both iRepertoire HTBI primers and Arm-PCR of CDR3 regions were used to build the TCR beta libraries. TCRdb reanalysed the multiplex PCR reads using MiXCR and keeps one entry per CDR3 protein. The sample includes 500,000 or so distinct CDR3 sequences, around 15% of them seen just once. The data also belong to a second study, concerning T cells in Graves' hyperthyroidism and ophthalmopathy.

The sequencing here drew on peripheral blood mononuclear cells (PBMCs), taken at new diagnosis, from a patient treated with antithyroid drugs. All receptors come from a middle-aged woman with Graves disease.

This clonotype was seen at least ten times. The rearrangement joins TRBV6-2 or TRBV6-3 to TRBJ2-1; 7 bases are shared with TRBD1. Germline V gene lookup returns CDR1 MNHEY and CDR2 SVGEGT. The CDR3 is made up of 12 amino acids. V was pared by 5 bases and J by 9 bases, with 4 bases of the junction left unmatched. The CDR3 DNA sequence: TGTGCCAGCAGTGAAGCAGGGGGTGAGCAGTTCTTC. This sequence encodes CASSEAGGEQFF.

This clonotype was detected ten times or more. An end of the junction differs from the germline gene, which may be a read error. The V call is TRBV5-1, the J call TRBJ2-3; TRBD1 aligns across 7 bases. Per germline, CDR1 SGHRS and CDR2 YFSETQ. CDR3 length: 17 amino acids. CDR3 residues: CASSHGTAQTSTDTQYF. The CDR3 bases are TGTGCCAGCAGCCATGGGACAGCCCAAACTAGCACAGATACGCAGTATTTT.

This clonotype was observed at least ten times. The chain has TRBV2 and TRBJ2-7, with 8 bases that match TRBD2. V gave up 5 bases and J gave up 5 bases; unmatched junction bases: 14. CDR3 size: 16 residues. Germline V gives CDR1 SNHLY, CDR2 FYNNEI. CDR3 bases: TGTGCCAGCAGTTACTCGAAGGCGGGGGGTTTGGACGAGCAGTACTTC. It codes for CASSYSKAGGLDEQYF.

This clonotype was found a few times. The V and J genes are TRBV7-3 and TRBJ2-7; 8 bases fit TRBD1. Germline V lookup: CDR1 SGHTA, CDR2 FQGTGA. The CDR3 runs 12 residues. V was clipped by 6 bases and J by 6 bases; unmatched bases: 4. CDR3 nucleotides: TGTGCCAGCAGTCCTACAGGGGGCGAGCAGTACTTC. Translating it yields CASSPTGGEQYF. Looking up the rest from reference TRBV7-3 and TRBJ2-7 gives the full variable domain: GAGVSQTPSNKVTEKGKYVELRCDPISGHTALYWYRQSLGQGPEFLIYFQGTGAADDSGLPNDRFFAVRPEGSVSTLKIQRTERGDSAVYLCASSPTGGEQYFGPGTRLTVT.

This clonotype turned up a few times. The chain joins TRBV6-2 or TRBV6-3 to TRBJ2-4, with D perhaps TRBD2 (7 bases). This CDR3 region has 15 residues. Looked up from germline, CDR1 is MNHEY and CDR2 is SVGEGT. V lost 6 bases, J lost 2 bases, and 14 bases lay in between. The CDR3 DNA is TGTGCCAGCAGCAAAGGGGGGGGGACCAAAAACATTCAGTACTTC. It yields the protein CASSKGGGTKNIQYF.

This clonotype was found a few times. The chain combines TRBV28 with TRBJ1-2, with D possibly matching TRBD1 (6 bases). The CDR3 has 13 amino acids. Germline lookup yields CDR1 MDHEN and CDR2 SYDVKM. V shed 7 bases and J shed 4 bases, with 13 bases lying between them. The chain's CDR3 is CASTNYRAYGYTF. CDR3 bases: TGTGCCAGCACCAACTACAGGGCCTATGGCTACACCTTC.

CDR3 coding DNA: TGTGCCAGCAGTCCGGACAGGGGAGATACGCAGTATTTT. Protein product: CASSPDRGDTQYF. V is TRBV6-1 and J is TRBJ2-3; 9 bases match TRBD1. The germline CDR1 and CDR2 sequences are MNHNS and SASEGT. This CDR3 is built from 13 residues. J gave up 5 bases and V 5 bases, and 2 bases lay outside the gene matches.

This clonotype appeared many times. V usage is TRBV28 and J usage is TRBJ2-7; D call uncertain. Germline CDR1 MDHEN, CDR2 SYDVKM. Trimming removed 7 bases at V and 2 bases at J, with 9 bases between. The CDR3 has 12 amino acids. CDR3 nucleotide sequence: TGTGCCAGCAAGACACTTACCTACGAGCAGTACTTC. Translated, it gives CASKTLTYEQYF. The full variable domain, its missing parts supplied by reference TRBV28 and TRBJ2-7, is DVKVTQSSRYLVKRTGEKVFLECVQDMDHENMFWYRQDPGLGLRLIYFSYDVKMKEKGDIPEGYSVSREKKERFSLILESASTNQTSMYLCASKTLTYEQYFGPGTRLTVT.

This clonotype was seen repeatedly, ten times or more. CDR3 protein: CASRSQSSYNSPLHF. Here the CDR3 DNA reads TGTGCCAGCAGGAGCCAGAGCTCCTATAATTCACCCCTCCACTTT. The V call is TRBV2, the J call TRBJ1-6; D is unresolved. CDR3 length equals 15 residues. CDR1 and CDR2 from the germline V gene are SNHLY and FYNNEI. V was pared by 6 bases and J by 0 bases, with 9 bases between.

J is TRBJ1-1 and V is TRBV20-1; no reliable D call. V was shortened by 3 bases and J by 8 bases, with 19 bases between the two germline ends. CDR3 length: 14 amino acids. Germline values: CDR1 DFQATT, CDR2 SNEGSKA (reference sequence). The CDR3 DNA reads TGCAGTGCTAGGACCCTACTGGGAGGACCCGAAGCTTTCTTT. Translated, it gives CSARTLLGGPEAFF.

This clonotype was seen at least ten times. This rearrangement joins TRBV6-5 to TRBJ2-7; 8 bases fit TRBD2. Germline V gene sequence: CDR1 MNHEY, CDR2 SVGAGI. The CDR3 consists of 15 residues. The V gene end was trimmed by 2 bases and the J gene end by 4 bases; junction bases not matched to a gene: 7. The CDR3 region has the DNA TGTGCCAGCAGTTACACGGCGGGGGGCCCATACGAGCAGTACTTC. Its translation: CASSYTAGGPYEQYF.

The gene calls are TRBV15 and TRBJ1-5, with unresolved D. Trimming removed 1 base at V and 7 bases at J, with 5 bases between. Per germline, CDR1 LNHNV and CDR2 YYDKDF (reference sequence). This CDR3 region has 12 residues. CDR3: CATSRGHQPQHF. CDR3 bases: TGTGCCACCAGCAGAGGGCACCAGCCCCAGCATTTT. The complete variable domain, with remaining parts taken from reference TRBV15 and TRBJ1-5, reads DAMVIQNPRYQVTQFGKPVTLSCSQTLNHNVMYWYQQKSSQAPKLLFHYYDKDFNNEADTPDNFQSRRPNTSFCFLDIRSPGLGDTAMYLCATSRGHQPQHFGDGTRLSIL.

The sample holds a few counts of this clonotype. V is TRBV29-1 and J is TRBJ2-1, with a possible D match to TRBD2 (5 bases). This CDR3 has 11 amino acids. Trimming removed 6 bases from V and 7 bases from J, with 10 bases in between. Germline CDR1 SQVTM, CDR2 ANQGSEA. This CDR3 reads CSVRVGNEQFF. CDR3 DNA sequence: TGCAGCGTGAGGGTGGGTAATGAGCAGTTCTTC.

This clonotype has only a few counts. The chain recombines TRBV11-2 with TRBJ2-7; D is possibly TRBD2 (5 bases). V lost 1 base, J lost 2 bases, and 12 bases lay in between. CDR3 length: 15 amino acids. Looked up from germline, CDR1 is SGHAT and CDR2 is FQNNGV. The CDR3 here is CASSLVAGMTYEQYF. CDR3 sequence (DNA): TGTGCCAGCAGCTTAGTGGCCGGGATGACCTACGAGCAGTACTTC. The full variable domain, completed using reference TRBV11-2 and TRBJ2-7, is EAGVAQSPRYKIIEKRQSVAFWCNPISGHATLYWYQQILGQGPKLLIQFQNNGVVDDSQLPKDRFSAERLKGVDSTLKIQPAKLEDSAVYLCASSLVAGMTYEQYFGPGTRLTVT.

This clonotype has ten or more counts. V gene TRBV2 combines with J gene TRBJ2-3, with D tentatively TRBD1 or TRBD2 (5 bases each). Trimming pared 4 bases from V and 3 bases from J, leaving 8 bases between. The length of the CDR3 is 13 residues. The V gene's germline CDR1 is SNHLY and CDR2 FYNNEI. The CDR3 sequence is CASSGWGTDTQYF. The CDR3 region has the DNA TGTGCCAGCAGTGGTTGGGGGACAGATACGCAGTATTTT. Complete variable domain (other parts from reference TRBV2 and TRBJ2-3): EPEVTQTPSHQVTQMGQEVILRCVPISNHLYFYWYRQILGQKVEFLVSFYNNEISEKSEIFDDQFSVERPDGSNFTLKIRSTKLEDSAMYFCASSGWGTDTQYFGPGTRLTVL.

The chain uses TRBV7-9 and TRBJ1-2; possible D gene TRBD1, 6 bases. The V end lost 10 bases, the J end lost 4 bases, and 16 bases lay between the germline ends. The germline gives CDR1 SEHNR, CDR2 FQNEAQ (reference sequence). The CDR3 contains 13 residues. CDR3: CATSGAGGYGYTF. The CDR3 DNA follows: TGTGCCACATCAGGGGCGGGGGGCTATGGCTACACCTTC.

This clonotype was recorded many times. The CDR3 DNA reads as TGCAGTGCTGAGGGGACAGGGATCAACGAGCAGTACTTC. It is translated as CSAEGTGINEQYF. The gene calls are TRBV20-1 and TRBJ2-7; 9 nucleotides match TRBD1. Germline V gene data show CDR1 as DFQATT and CDR2 as SNEGSKA (reference sequence). This CDR3 is built from 13 residues. J lost 5 bases, V lost 5 bases, and 7 bases had no gene match.

This clonotype was seen a single time. A much larger clone lies one base from this, so it may be a read error. V is TRBV7-3 and J is TRBJ2-3, with D possibly TRBD1 on 6 matching bases. The germline V gene has CDR1 SGHTA and CDR2 FQGTGA. The CDR3 runs to 14 residues. V was shortened by 5 bases and J by 2 bases, with 11 bases between the two germline ends. The CDR3 here is CASSPQGHTDTQYF. DNA for the CDR3: TGTGCCAGCAGCCCCCAGGGGCACACAGATACGCAGTATTTT.

Many counts were recorded for this clonotype. The junction differs from germline at one of its ends, possibly a read error. CDR3 nucleotides: TGTGCCAGCAGCTTAGGGGCCGACACTGAAGCTTTCTTT. This codes for CASSLGADTEAFF. The V call is TRBV5-1, the J call TRBJ1-1, with a tentative D call TRBD1 (5 bases). The germline CDR1 and CDR2 sequences are SGHRS and YFSETQ. The CDR3 runs to 13 residues.

CDR3: CASSEARQKFSGNTIYF. As DNA, the CDR3 is TGTGCCAGCAGTGAAGCTCGACAGAAATTCTCTGGAAACACCATATATTTT. This chain connects TRBV2 to TRBJ1-3; maybe TRBD1 (5 bases). Trimming pared 0 bases from V and 0 bases from J, leaving 12 bases between. CDR1 SNHLY and CDR2 FYNNEI come from the germline V gene. The CDR3 has 17 residues. Full variable domain (rest looked up from reference TRBV2 and TRBJ1-3): EPEVTQTPSHQVTQMGQEVILRCVPISNHLYFYWYRQILGQKVEFLVSFYNNEISEKSEIFDDQFSVERPDGSNFTLKIRSTKLEDSAMYFCASSEARQKFSGNTIYFGEGSWLTVV.

The table lists this clonotype with many counts. This chain connects TRBV18 to TRBJ1-1; 9 bases align to TRBD1. The J segment lost 6 bases and the V segment lost 0 bases, leaving 11 bases of the junction unmatched. There are 17 residues in the CDR3. Germline V gives CDR1 KGHSH, CDR2 LQKENI. The CDR3 sequence: CASSPPSTGGTRAEAFF. The CDR3, as DNA: TGTGCCAGCTCACCACCGTCAACAGGGGGCACGAGGGCTGAAGCTTTCTTT.

The genes are TRBV7-2 and TRBJ1-1, with 7 bases matching TRBD1. V dropped 4 bases and J dropped 2; count of bases not matched to a gene: 4. There are 14 residues in the CDR3. Germline CDR1 SGHTA, CDR2 FQGNSA. CDR3 nucleotides: TGTGCCAGCAGCTACCGGGACAGAAACACTGAAGCTTTCTTT. This translates into CASSYRDRNTEAFF.

V usage is TRBV12-3 or TRBV12-4 and J usage is TRBJ2-3, with D possibly TRBD1 on 6 matching bases. The CDR3 totals 15 residues. V was clipped by 6 bases and J by 1 base, with 14 bases between them. CDR3 protein: CASSTGQTRTDTQYF. In nucleotides, the CDR3 is TGTGCCAGCAGCACCGGACAGACCCGCACAGATACGCAGTATTTT.

This clonotype was counted many times. The rearrangement uses TRBV5-1 and TRBJ2-2, with 8 nucleotides matching TRBD1. The CDR3 is made up of 16 amino acids. Germline CDR1 SGHRS, CDR2 YFSETQ. V trimming: 4 bases; J trimming: 1 base; junction bases outside the gene matches: 6. As DNA, the CDR3 is TGCGCCAGCAGCCTCCCGGACAGGGTGAACACCGGGGAGCTGTTTTTT. Its translation is CASSLPDRVNTGELFF.

The V and J genes are TRBV18 and TRBJ1-1; tentatively, D is TRBD1 (6 bases). CDR3 length: 15 residues. V dropped 4 bases and J dropped 4 bases, with 16 bases sitting between them. CDR1 is KGHSH, CDR2 LQKENI, per germline. Here the CDR3 DNA reads TGTGCCAGCTCACTAAGGAGCAGGGGACCCACTGAAGCTTTCTTT. It translates to CASSLRSRGPTEAFF.

This CDR3 is CSVRDTYEQYF. CDR3 DNA: TGCAGCGTTCGAGACACCTACGAGCAGTACTTC. The V and J genes are TRBV29-1 and TRBJ2-7; D unclear. Germline V gives CDR1 SQVTM, CDR2 ANQGSEA. This CDR3 is built from 11 residues. Deletions cut 5 bases from V and 2 bases from J, with 7 bases between.

This clonotype was observed a handful of times. This sequence joins TRBV9 and TRBJ2-3; 7 bases line up with TRBD2. V lost 3 bases and J lost 1; bases outside the gene matches: 11. The germline V gene has CDR1 SGDLS and CDR2 YYNGEE. CDR3 length equals 17 residues. This CDR3 reads CASSGSFTSAGTDTQYF. CDR3 sequence (DNA): TGTGCCAGCAGCGGAAGCTTCACTAGCGCGGGCACAGATACGCAGTATTTT.